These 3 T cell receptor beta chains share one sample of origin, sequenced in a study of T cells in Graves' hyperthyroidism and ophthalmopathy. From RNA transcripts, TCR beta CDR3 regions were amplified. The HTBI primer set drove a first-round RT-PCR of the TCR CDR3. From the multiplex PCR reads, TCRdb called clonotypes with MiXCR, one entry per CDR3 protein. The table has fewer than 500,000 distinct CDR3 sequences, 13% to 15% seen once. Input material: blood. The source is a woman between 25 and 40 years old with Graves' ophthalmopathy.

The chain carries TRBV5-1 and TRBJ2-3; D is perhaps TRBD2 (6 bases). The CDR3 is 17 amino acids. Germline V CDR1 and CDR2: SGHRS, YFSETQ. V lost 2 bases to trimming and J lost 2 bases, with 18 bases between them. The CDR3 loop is CASSFQKRDFTTDTQYF. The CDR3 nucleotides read TGCGCCAGCAGCTTCCAAAAACGGGACTTTACCACAGATACGCAGTATTTT.

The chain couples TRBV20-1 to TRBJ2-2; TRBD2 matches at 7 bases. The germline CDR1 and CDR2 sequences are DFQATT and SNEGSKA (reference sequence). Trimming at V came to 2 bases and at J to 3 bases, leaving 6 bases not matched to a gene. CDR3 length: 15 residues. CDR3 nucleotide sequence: TGCAGTGCTAGAAAGCGGGGTGGGCACACCGGGGAGCTGTTTTTT. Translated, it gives CSARKRGGHTGELFF.

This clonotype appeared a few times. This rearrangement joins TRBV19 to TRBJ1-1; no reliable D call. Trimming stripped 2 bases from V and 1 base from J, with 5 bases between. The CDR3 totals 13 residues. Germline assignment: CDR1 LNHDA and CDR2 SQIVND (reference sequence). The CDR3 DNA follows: TGTGCCAGTAGTATATGGGGGAACACTGAAGCTTTCTTT. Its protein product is CASSIWGNTEAFF.